Following are 27 T cell receptor beta chains from one sample sequenced in a study of neurological immune-mediated disorders. As to time point: longitudinal time-point 1 (baseline). TCRdb analysed the 5' RACE reads with MiXCR anew, one entry per CDR3 protein. The sample carries about 49,000 distinct CDR3 sequences, approximately 11% recorded once. What was sequenced was PBMCs. These receptors all stem from a woman between 40 and 50 years old in good health.

Ten or more counts support this clonotype. This sequence joins TRBV7-8 and TRBJ1-1, with TRBD1 identical over 7 bases. Germline-derived CDR1 and CDR2 are SGHVS and FQNEAQ. The CDR3 contains 13 residues. V gave up 6 bases and J gave up 1 base; unmatched junction bases: 2. CDR3 nucleotides: TGTGCCAGCAGGGGACAGCCGAACACTGAAGCTTTCTTT. Translating gives CASRGQPNTEAFF.

There are many counts of this clonotype. The V call is TRBV2, the J call TRBJ2-1; D gene ambiguous. Germline CDR1 reads SNHLY; CDR2 reads FYNNEI. The CDR3 extends over 12 amino acids. Trimming removed 8 bases at V and 1 base at J, with 6 bases between. CDR3 DNA sequence: TGTGCCAGCCTCAGGTCCTACAATGAGCAGTTCTTC. Encoded protein: CASLRSYNEQFF.

In its sample, this clonotype was seen many times. This sequence joins TRBV20-1 and TRBJ1-1; D possibly corresponds to TRBD1 (5 bases). V lost 0 bases to trimming and J lost 0 bases, with 11 bases between them. The CDR3 loop spans 15 amino acids. The V gene's germline CDR1 is DFQATT and CDR2 SNEGSKA (reference sequence). Here the CDR3 DNA reads TGCAGTGCTAGAGATCCTCAGGGTATGAACACTGAAGCTTTCTTT. Residues: CSARDPQGMNTEAFF.

This clonotype was picked up many times. The chain has TRBV5-1 and TRBJ2-2; 10 bases align to TRBD2. This CDR3 region has 16 residues. The V gene's germline CDR1 is SGHRS and CDR2 YFSETQ. J lost 7 bases, V lost 0 bases, and 6 bases had no gene match. The CDR3 is CASSLAASGSIGELFF. The DNA for the CDR3 is TGCGCCAGCAGCTTGGCCGCTAGCGGGAGTATCGGGGAGCTGTTTTTT.

This clonotype occurred many times. The V and J genes are TRBV14 and TRBJ1-4; a weak D match, TRBD1 (6 bases). Trimming removed 4 bases from V and 3 bases from J, with 12 bases in between. CDR3 length: 15 residues. CDR1 is SGHDN and CDR2 is FVKESK in the germline V gene. The CDR3 spells CASSRNRAANEKLFF. The CDR3, as DNA: TGTGCCAGCAGCCGAAACAGGGCGGCTAATGAAAAACTGTTTTTT.

The sample holds many counts of this clonotype. The V call is TRBV6-1, the J call TRBJ1-3; D gene ambiguous. V lost 0 bases to trimming and J lost 0 bases, with 6 bases between them. This CDR3 region has 15 residues. CDR1 and CDR2 from the germline V gene are MNHNS and SASEGT. In nucleotides, the CDR3 is TGTGCCAGCAGTGAAGCCCGAACCTCTGGAAACACCATATATTTT. Encoded protein: CASSEARTSGNTIYF.

This clonotype appeared many times. V and J are TRBV10-3 and TRBJ2-5, with D perhaps matching TRBD2 (5 bases). V was shortened by 0 bases and J by 4 bases, with 15 bases between the two germline ends. CDR1 ENHRY and CDR2 SYGVKD come from the germline V gene. The CDR3 sequence is 16 residues long. CDR3: CAISESIPAVVETQYF. The DNA for the CDR3 is TGTGCCATCAGTGAGTCGATTCCAGCGGTGGTAGAGACCCAGTACTTC.

This clonotype was detected ten times or more. The chain is built from TRBV12-3 or TRBV12-4 and TRBJ1-1; D is possibly TRBD1 (6 bases). This CDR3 spans 12 amino acids. Between the trimmed V and J ends, which lost 3 bases and 11 bases, there was a span of 13 bases. The CDR3 DNA sequence: TGTGCCAGCAGTTTCACAGGGCTTTGGGCTTTCTTT. This sequence encodes CASSFTGLWAFF.

This clonotype was observed at least ten times. The chain links TRBV12-3 or TRBV12-4 to TRBJ2-7; D assignment may be TRBD1 or TRBD2 (5 bases each). The V and J ends lost 1 base and 5 bases respectively, with 12 bases between them. The CDR3 is made up of 14 amino acids. As DNA, the CDR3 is TGTGCCAGCAGTTTAGTTGTCAGGGACCACGAGCAGTACTTC. Its translation: CASSLVVRDHEQYF.

There are many counts of this clonotype. The chain is built from TRBV27 and TRBJ1-2; possible D gene TRBD1, 5 bases. There are 15 residues in the CDR3. Trimming took 6 bases from V and 4 from J, leaving 18 bases between them. Germline CDR1 reads MNHEY; CDR2 reads SMNVEV (reference sequence). The CDR3 coding sequence is TGTGCCAGCAGAACCGGGACCGTCTCCTTCTATGGCTACACCTTC. Translating gives CASRTGTVSFYGYTF.

Many counts were recorded for this clonotype. V and J are TRBV20-1 and TRBJ2-7, with 7 bases aligning to TRBD1. J gave up 2 bases and V 6 bases, and 13 bases lay outside the gene matches. Germline V gene sequence: CDR1 DFQATT, CDR2 SNEGSKA (reference sequence). The CDR3 sequence is 15 residues long. CDR3 residues: CSAPGPDRVAYEQYF. CDR3 nucleotides: TGCAGTGCCCCTGGTCCCGACAGGGTGGCCTACGAGCAGTACTTC.

A note on this clonotype: At one boundary the junction diverges from the germline segment, which might be a read error. CDR3 sequence: CASSYYQCVGERFF. The DNA for the CDR3 is TGTGCCAGCAGTTATTATCAGTGCGTCGGGGAGCGGTTTTTT. The chain employs TRBV27 and TRBJ2-2; tentatively, D is TRBD2 (5 bases). CDR1 and CDR2 (germline): MNHEY, SMNVEV (reference sequence). This CDR3 is 14 amino acids long.

This clonotype was seen at least ten times. The chain combines TRBV12-3 or TRBV12-4 with TRBJ2-1; tentative D call: TRBD2 (5 bases). Trimming took 3 bases from V and 6 from J, leaving 6 bases between them. This CDR3 is 12 amino acids long. The CDR3 region has the DNA TGTGCCAGCAGTTTTGCGGGCAATGAGCAGTTCTTC. As protein: CASSFAGNEQFF.

This clonotype was detected ten times or more. The J gene is TRBJ2-7, the V gene TRBV5-1; the D gene is possibly TRBD2 (5 bases). The germline V and J ends were trimmed by 0 bases and 6 bases, with 10 bases remaining between them. This CDR3 spans 13 amino acids. Germline V lookup: CDR1 SGHRS, CDR2 YFSETQ. The CDR3 nucleotides read TGCGCCAGCAGCTTGGACGGGGTAGGCGAGCAGTACTTC. Translation gives CASSLDGVGEQYF.

Many counts were recorded for this clonotype. The chain links TRBV12-3 or TRBV12-4 to TRBJ2-5; D remains ambiguous. The V and J ends lost 0 bases and 5 bases respectively, with 4 bases between them. The CDR3 spans 12 residues. In DNA form, the CDR3 reads TGTGCCAGCAGTTTAGCTTGGGAGACCCAGTACTTC. Amino acids: CASSLAWETQYF.

This clonotype was seen repeatedly, ten times or more. J is TRBJ1-4 and V is TRBV5-1; D is possibly TRBD1 (6 bases). Germline values: CDR1 SGHRS, CDR2 YFSETQ. The CDR3 extends over 15 amino acids. V was clipped by 0 bases and J by 8 bases, with 14 bases between them. CDR3 sequence: CASSLEGVRREKLFF. As DNA, the CDR3 is TGCGCCAGCAGCTTGGAGGGGGTACGGCGAGAAAAACTGTTTTTT. Based on the CDR3 plus reference TRBV5-1 and TRBJ1-4, the full variable domain is KAGVTQTPRYLIKTRGQQVTLSCSPISGHRSVSWYQQTPGQGLQFLFEYFSETQRNKGNFPGRFSGRQFSNSRSEMNVSTLELGDSALYLCASSLEGVRREKLFFGSGTQLSVL.

This clonotype was seen many times. CDR3 sequence: CASSAGQGYYGYTF. The CDR3 nucleotides are TGTGCCAGCAGCGCGGGACAGGGCTACTATGGCTACACCTTC. The V and J genes are TRBV9 and TRBJ1-2, with 9 bases fitting TRBD1. V lost 3 bases and J lost 3; bases outside the gene matches: 3. Germline-derived CDR1 and CDR2 are SGDLS and YYNGEE. The CDR3 contains 14 residues.

This clonotype was seen at least ten times. The chain carries TRBV6-5 and TRBJ2-2; 12 bases agree with TRBD2. From germline, CDR1 is MNHEY and CDR2 SVGAGI. After removal of 5 bases from V and 6 bases from J, the junction contained 4 bases not matched to a gene. The CDR3 contains 15 residues. The CDR3 loop is CASSMTSGSPGELFF. The CDR3 coding sequence is TGTGCCAGCAGTATGACTAGCGGGAGCCCCGGGGAGCTGTTTTTT.

This clonotype was picked up many times. The rearrangement joins TRBV7-6 to TRBJ2-1; 8 nucleotides agree with TRBD2. Germline assignment: CDR1 SGHVS and CDR2 FNYEAQ. J was trimmed by 7 bases and V by 6 bases; bases with no gene match: 8. This CDR3 is 14 amino acids long. CDR3 protein: CASSSSRGGNEQFF. The CDR3 nucleotides are TGTGCCAGCAGTTCCTCTCGGGGGGGGAATGAGCAGTTCTTC.

This clonotype was seen many times. The rearrangement links TRBV25-1 to TRBJ2-5; D call uncertain. Germline loops: CDR1 MGHDK, CDR2 SYGVNS. The CDR3 is 12 residues long. Trimming cost V 1 base and J 5 bases, with 5 bases left between them. The CDR3 DNA sequence: TGTGCCAGCAGTGAATTAGTTGAGACCCAGTACTTC. This gives the protein CASSELVETQYF.

This clonotype has ten or more counts. The chain has TRBV24-1 and TRBJ2-2, with 9 bases aligning to TRBD1. The CDR3 loop spans 15 amino acids. V shed 4 bases and J 6 bases; nucleotides not matched to a gene: 5. Germline V gene data show CDR1 as KGHDR and CDR2 as SFDVKD. CDR3 loop: CATSDTRQGAGELFF. For the CDR3, the DNA is TGTGCCACCAGTGACACGAGACAGGGGGCCGGGGAGCTGTTTTTT.

This clonotype has at least ten counts. This chain links TRBV10-2 with TRBJ2-2, with D unresolved. This CDR3 is 12 amino acids long. The V gene's germline CDR1 is WSHSY and CDR2 SAAADI. Trimming cost V 7 bases and J 4 bases, with 7 bases left between them. The CDR3 loop is CASTGFTGELFF. The CDR3 region has the DNA TGCGCCAGCACCGGATTCACCGGGGAGCTGTTTTTT.

This rearrangement joins TRBV12-3 or TRBV12-4 to TRBJ1-5, with no clear D. CDR3 length: 13 amino acids. With 2 bases removed from V and 6 bases from J, the gap between germline ends came to 8 bases. The CDR3 DNA reads as TGTGCCAGCAGTTTATTTGTAGGTCAGCCCCAGCATTTT. Translating it yields CASSLFVGQPQHF.

At least ten counts were recorded for this clonotype. Here the CDR3 reads CASRSDRGSDEQYF. CDR3 bases: TGCGCCAGCAGGTCGGACAGGGGGAGCGACGAGCAGTACTTC. This rearrangement joins TRBV5-1 to TRBJ2-7, with 10 bases identical to TRBD1. Germline CDR1 and CDR2: SGHRS and YFSETQ. The CDR3 totals 14 residues. Unmatched junction bases numbered 7, after V lost 5 bases and J lost 5 bases.

The table lists this clonotype with many counts. V and J are TRBV7-2 and TRBJ2-5; 8 nucleotides match TRBD1. The junction had 7 bases not matched to a gene; V was cut back by 5 bases and J by 5 bases. The CDR3 length is 14 residues. Germline values: CDR1 SGHTA, CDR2 FQGNSA. The chain's CDR3 is CASSTGQGTETQYF. The DNA of the CDR3 is TGTGCCAGCAGCACCGGACAGGGTACGGAGACCCAGTACTTC.

This clonotype appeared many times. The DNA for the CDR3 is TGCAGTGCTTCCGAAAGGCAGGCCGAGGGCTACACCTTC. It translates to CSASERQAEGYTF. The chain combines TRBV20-1 with TRBJ1-2; D unresolved. Per the germline V gene, CDR1 is DFQATT and CDR2 is SNEGSKA (reference sequence). V lost 5 bases and J 8 bases, leaving 18 bases between the germline ends. The CDR3 consists of 13 residues.

This clonotype was found many times. The V call is TRBV7-2, the J call TRBJ1-3; no definite D call. The V end lost 5 bases, the J end lost 8 bases, and 13 bases lay between the germline ends. The CDR3 sequence is 13 residues long. Germline loops: CDR1 SGHTA, CDR2 FQGNSA. The chain's CDR3 is CASSPAGRYTIYF. DNA for the CDR3: TGTGCCAGCAGCCCCGCTGGTCGGTACACCATATATTTT.